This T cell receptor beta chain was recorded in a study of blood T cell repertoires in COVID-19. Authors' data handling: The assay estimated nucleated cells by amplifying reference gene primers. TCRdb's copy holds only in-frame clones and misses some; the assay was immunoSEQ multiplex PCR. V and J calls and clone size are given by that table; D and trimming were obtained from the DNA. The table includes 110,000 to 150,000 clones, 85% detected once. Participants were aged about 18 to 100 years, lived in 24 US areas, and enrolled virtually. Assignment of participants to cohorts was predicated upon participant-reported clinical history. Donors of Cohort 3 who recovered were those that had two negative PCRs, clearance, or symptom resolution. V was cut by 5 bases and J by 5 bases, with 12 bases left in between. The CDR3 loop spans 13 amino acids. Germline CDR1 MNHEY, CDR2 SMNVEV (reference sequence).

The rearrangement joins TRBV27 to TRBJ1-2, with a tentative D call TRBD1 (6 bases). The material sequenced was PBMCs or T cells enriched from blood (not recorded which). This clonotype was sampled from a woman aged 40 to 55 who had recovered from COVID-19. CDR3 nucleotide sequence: TGTGCCAGCAGTGGGGGCTACGGGTATGGCTACACCTTC. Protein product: CASSGGYGYGYTF.